This TCR beta chain was identified in a study of shared clonotypes between healthy human individuals. To note about this clone: Its specificity is not known. At one end, the junction sequence differs from germline, possibly due to a read error.

Broader study findings: The authors expected sequencing depth to affect clonotype sharing among donors. Donor scarcity curtailed the genetic and exposure-history diversity represented herein.

Libraries were prepared by immunoSEQ multiplex PCR; TCRdb keeps only in-frame clonotypes and omits some of them. Of about 1 million clones listed, about 75% are singletons. Each of the donors was a healthy adult who was HIV-negative and had not had a recent acute infection or vaccination. Memory CD4+ cells were the fraction left after CD45RA+ naive selection. The clonotype was recovered from a man between 18 and 35 years old in good health. Specimen: memory CD4+ T cells sorted from blood. Described subset: CD45RA-negative fraction.

CDR3 coding DNA: TGTGCTAGCAGCTTGAATCCAGGGGTCAACGAGCAGTACTTC. It specifies CASSLNPGVNEQYF. The chain combines TRBV7-7 with TRBJ2-5, with a weak D call TRBD1 (6 bases). The J call may be wrong; the DNA end is better matched by TRBJ2-7. Germline V gene lookup returns CDR1 SSHAT and CDR2 FNYEAQ (reference sequence). The CDR3 length is 14 residues.